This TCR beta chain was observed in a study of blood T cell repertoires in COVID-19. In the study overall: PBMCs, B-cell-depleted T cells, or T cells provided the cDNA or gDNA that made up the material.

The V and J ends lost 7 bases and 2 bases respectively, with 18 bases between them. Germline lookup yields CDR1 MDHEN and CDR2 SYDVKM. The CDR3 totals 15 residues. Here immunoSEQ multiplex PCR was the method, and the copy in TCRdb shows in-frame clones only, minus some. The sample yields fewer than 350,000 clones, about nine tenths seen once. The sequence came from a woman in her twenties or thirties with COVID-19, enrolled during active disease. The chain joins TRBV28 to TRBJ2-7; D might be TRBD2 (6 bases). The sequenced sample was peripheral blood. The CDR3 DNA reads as TGTGCCAGCATCACCCCAGGAGGGGCAGCCTACGAGCAGTACTTC. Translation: CASITPGGAAYEQYF.